This T cell receptor (beta chain) is from a study of blood T cell repertoires in COVID-19 (TCRdb year 2020). Study-wide context: Collaborator samples came from the United States, Italy and Spain and covered acute and convalescent phases of COVID-19. The prospective study material was composed of cDNA or gDNA derived from T cells, B-cell-depleted T cells, or PBMCs. Subjects who had been exposed to COVID-19, were actively infected with it, or had recovered from it provided the deeply sampled blood TCRbeta repertoires that made up the dataset. A freely available public database, intended as a resource for researchers studying the immune response to SARS-CoV-2, is where the repertoires were released. Samples came from the ongoing ImmuneRACE study (first 160 participants) plus 1,254 subjects from 6 global collaborators. Nearly every sample came with metadata listing a de-identified subject ID, COVID-19 status, age in years and sex. Where available, HLA class I and class II types were obtained from metadata supplied by the sample provider rather than from assay-based typing.

Remarks on this clone: It has no known antigen specificity. No base qualities exist here, and no much larger clone lies one base off it.

Results and caveats for the whole study, not just this receptor: The amount of clinical and demographic metadata varied by source and participant and was provided uncurated.

TCRbeta CDR3 regions were amplified from genomic DNA by means of the immunoSEQ Assay, a bias-controlled multiplex PCR. In the source study's methods: Within the assay, amplification of reference gene primers was used to estimate how many nucleated cells each sample contained. To quantify the absolute abundance of each unique TCRbeta CDR3 rearrangement, sequence reads were collapsed and filtered. For each sample, productive Simpson clonality was calculated as the square root of Simpson's diversity index over productive rearrangements. TCRdb provides this immuneACCESS table in a form limited to in-frame rearrangements. Some clones are lacking; in checked studies, under half of them reflect an unresolved V gene, and why the rest are absent is not known. V and J calls and clone size come straight from that table; D and trimming were deduced from the DNA. Across this sample there are around 190,000 clones, with 70% to 85% seen only once. Less than 15% of the sample is held by the ten biggest clonotypes.

The collaborating institutions used their own protocols to collect whole blood in K2EDTA tubes. Collaborator samples were shipped for TCRbeta analysis as frozen whole blood, isolated PBMCs, or DNA extracted from either sample type. The CDR3 holds 16 amino acids from the cysteine to the phenylalanine. The DNA shown is the 48-base CDR3, in frame from base 1. Looking up the germline V gene yields CDR1 SGHAT and CDR2 FQNNGV. V is cut back by 1 base and J by 6 bases, with 4 bases in the junction unmatched. This clonotype was obtained from a human donor in a cohort sampled during active COVID-19. The sequenced sample consisted of peripheral blood. The chain uses TRBV11-2 and TRBJ2-1; 12 central nucleotides agree with TRBD2. The CDR3 in this case is CASSLAASGRANEQFF. The bases read TGTGCCAGCAGCTTAGCGGCTAGCGGGAGGGCCAATGAGCAGTTCTTC.